This T cell receptor beta chain was captured in a study of CD8 T cells in Susac syndrome. The CDR3 has 16 amino acids. Germline V lookup: CDR1 SGHDT, CDR2 YYEEEE. With 6 bases removed from V and 5 bases from J, the gap between germline ends came to 21 bases. When the RNA was reverse transcribed, random hexamers were used with an input of 0.5 to 1 ug. TCRdb re-analysed the immunoSEQ multiplex PCR reads in MiXCR, keeping a single row per CDR3 protein. The sample lists 150,000 or so distinct CDR3 sequences; approximately 90% were seen once. TCR beta from blood CD8+ and CD4+ T cells was sequenced. Negative isolation yielded CD4+ and CD8+ T cells, and FACS enriched TEMRA cells.

Sequenced: CD4+ T cells from PBMCs. The source of this sequence is a human donor in good health. The chain employs TRBV5-6 and TRBJ1-5; weak D call: TRBD1 (6 bases). CDR3 region: CASTRTTAGAYQPQHF. CDR3 bases: TGTGCCAGCACACGGACCACCGCGGGGGCTTATCAGCCCCAGCATTTT.